Below, one TCR gamma chain is given with its context. This clone is identified as medium-sized (0.01 to 0.1%). Its antigen has not been determined. The sample holds no much larger clone one base away, and base qualities are not on file. The data belong to a study of gamma-delta chains in newborns, infants, children (dated by TCRdb to the late 2010s). About the investigation overall: In the study title, it is stated that polyclonal expansion of innate gammadelta T cells is driven by microbial exposure immediately after birth. Right after human newborns were born, the researchers looked at the way microbial exposure shaped their populations of innate gammadelta T cells.

Sequencing was performed on an Illumina MiSeq. The public reads were reprocessed by TCRdb using CATT, and rows of matching DNA were later combined. Across this sample there are about 1,400 gamma-chain clones, with over 3% seen only once. The ten largest clones add up to 37% of the sample. The CDR3 contains 13 residues, cysteine and phenylalanine counted. Kept here is only the CDR3 DNA, which spans 39 bases and is read in frame from base 1. CDR1 and CDR2 were assigned from the germline V gene as VENAVY and YDSYNSRV. Here V drops 1 base and J drops 4 bases, and the junction holds 0 bases not matched to any gene.

The origin of this receptor is a child who was a newborn, infant or young child, either healthy, febrile or measles-vaccinated (not recorded which). The sequencing input was blood. Rearrangement joined TRGV8 to TRGJP2. The sequenced DNA: TGTGCCACCTGGGATAGTAGTGATTGGATCAAGACGTTT. This sequence encodes CATWDSSDWIKTF.